Listed below are T cell receptor beta chains from one sample, sequenced in a study of tumor-infiltrating lymphocytes in localized non-small cell lung cancer. Repertoires were generated with immunoSEQ multiplex PCR, while TCRdb's copy carries only in-frame clones and drops some. The sample holds roughly 24,000 clones, nearly 70% seen once. Sequenced material: lung tumor tissue. Source of these receptors: a human donor with non-small cell lung cancer. CDR3s include the opening cysteine and the closing phenylalanine or tryptophan. A D gene is named only where the DNA matches it firmly. Expanded clones get a size class; other rows say once, few or many, or leave the size out.

TRBD2	medium-sized	TRBV13	TRBJ2-3	CASSAFQGGSNTQYF	TGTGCCAGCAGCGCCTTCCAGGGCGGGAGTAACACGCAGTATTTT
TRBD1	.	TRBV7-9	TRBJ1-1	CASSVSGTGMGNTEAFF	TGTGCCAGCAGCGTTTCCGGGACAGGGATGGGGAACACTGAAGCTTTCTTT
TRBD1	.	TRBV28	TRBJ2-7	CASSLRGGQGIYEQYF	TGTGCCAGCAGTTTGCGTGGGGGACAGGGGATTTACGAGCAGTACTTC
.	.	TRBV9	TRBJ1-2	CASSAGLQAGGYTF	TGTGCCAGCAGCGCCGGGCTACAGGCGGGGGGCTACACCTTC
.	once	TRBV30	TRBJ2-2	CASRSIIGLSGELFF	TGTGCCTCCCGCAGCATCATAGGACTATCCGGGGAGCTGTTTTTT
.	few	TRBV5-4	TRBJ2-1	CASSLAGLSSYNEQFF	TGTGCCAGCAGCTTGGCAGGGTTGAGCTCCTACAATGAGCAGTTCTTC
.	.	TRBV9	TRBJ2-3	CASSQGPIRTDTQYF	TGTGCCAGCAGTCAAGGACCGATTCGGACAGATACGCAGTATTTT
.	.	TRBV28	TRBJ1-5	CASTEMGGQPQHF	TGTGCCAGCACCGAGATGGGGGGTCAGCCCCAGCATTTT
.	.	TRBV7-2	TRBJ1-1	CASSLELGVTEAFF	TGTGCCAGCAGCTTAGAATTGGGGGTGACTGAAGCTTTCTTT
.	.	TRBV19	TRBJ2-2	CASSIDILVTGLNTGELFF	TGTGCCAGTAGTATAGATATTTTGGTGACAGGTCTAAACACCGGGGAGCTGTTTTTT
.	.	TRBV7-3	TRBJ2-1	CASSSGAYNEQFF	TGTGCCAGCAGCTCCGGGGCCTACAATGAGCAGTTCTTC
.	.	TRBV5-4	TRBJ1-2	CASSDDGVYGYTF	TGTGCCAGCAGCGACGACGGAGTCTATGGCTACACCTTC
.	.	TRBV11-2	TRBJ2-7	CASSFSGKSSYEQYF	TGTGCCAGCAGCTTTTCCGGGAAAAGCTCCTACGAGCAGTACTTC
.	.	TRBV9	TRBJ2-3	CASSVGSGGTDTQYF	TGTGCCAGCAGCGTGGGTAGCGGTGGCACAGATACGCAGTATTTT
TRBD2	.	TRBV6-5	TRBJ2-1	CASSPTGGSYNEQFF	TGTGCCAGCAGCCCCACGGGAGGGTCGTACAATGAGCAGTTCTTC
TRBD1	.	TRBV10-3	TRBJ2-7	CAISEVGQGANEQYF	TGTGCCATCAGTGAAGTAGGCCAGGGGGCCAACGAGCAGTACTTC
TRBD2	.	TRBV30	TRBJ2-1	CAWRDLAGRGPSSYNEQFF	TGTGCCTGGAGGGATCTAGCGGGGAGGGGGCCCAGCTCCTACAATGAGCAGTTCTTC
.	.	TRBV7-9	TRBJ2-5	CASSLAGAETQYF	TGTGCCAGCAGCTTAGCGGGAGCAGAGACCCAGTACTTC
.	.	TRBV5-1	TRBJ2-6	CASSLWAGAGANVLTF	TGCGCCAGCAGCTTGTGGGCAGGGGCTGGGGCCAACGTCCTGACTTTC
.	.	TRBV4-3	TRBJ2-1	CASSQVLGTHNEQFF	TGCGCCAGCAGCCAAGTCTTAGGCACACACAATGAGCAGTTCTTC
.	.	TRBV27	TRBJ1-4	CASSPSAVLSTSLLFF	TGTGCCAGCAGTCCCTCGGCAGTACTCAGCACCTCCCTACTGTTTTTT
TRBD2	.	TRBV5-4	TRBJ2-1	CASSFRTSFHNEQFF	TGTGCCAGCAGCTTCAGGACTAGCTTCCACAATGAGCAGTTCTTC
.	.	TRBV6-5	TRBJ2-7	CASSYSQKTYEQYF	TGTGCCAGCAGTTACTCCCAGAAAACCTACGAGCAGTACTTC
.	few	TRBV6-6	TRBJ2-3	CASSPSYPTDTQYF	TGTGCCAGCAGTCCCTCCTATCCCACAGATACGCAGTATTTT
.	.	TRBV27	TRBJ1-2	CASSLGFSNYGYTF	TGTGCCAGCAGTTTAGGTTTTTCTAACTATGGCTACACCTTC
.	once	TRBV10-3	TRBJ2-2	CAIRRLDTGELFF	TGTGCCATCAGAAGACTAGACACCGGGGAGCTGTTTTTT